This note documents a single T cell receptor (beta chain) sequence. Its antigen remains unknown. Second-dose schedules of about 4 or about 12 weeks were combined. The data were produced by immunoSEQ multiplex PCR, yet TCRdb's version contains in-frame clones alone and is incomplete. The sample has about 94,000 clones, about 85% seen once. The data stem from a study of T cell responses to AZD1222 COVID-19 vaccine. Germline CDR1 and CDR2: SNHLY and FYNNEI. V dropped 5 bases and J dropped 4 bases, with 15 bases sitting between them. There are 15 residues in the CDR3. Study-wide points: The donor group comprised mostly white British people and more females; the analysis possibly underestimated clonal diversity.

V and J are TRBV2 and TRBJ1-3; D possibly corresponds to TRBD1 (6 bases). The starting material was peripheral blood, obtained 28 days after the second AZD1222 dose. This TCR came from an adult who received the AZD1222 COVID-19 vaccine. CDR3 sequence (DNA): TGTGCCAGCAGTTCTCAGGGGTCGCGCGGAAACACCATATATTTT. This codes for CASSSQGSRGNTIYF.